These 16 T cell receptor beta chains were sequenced from one sample in a study of OX40 agonist ivuxolimab in advanced cancers. TCRdb keeps only in-frame clones here, not all; method: immunoSEQ multiplex PCR. The sample includes around 62,000 clones, around nine tenths of them seen just once. This material consisted of CD4+ or CD8+ T cells sorted from blood, taken in a trial of the OX40 agonist ivuxolimab. These receptors all stem from an adult with an advanced solid tumor such as melanoma, head and neck, liver or kidney cancer.

CDR3 in amino acids: CASSADRVGYTF. The CDR3 nucleotides read TGTGCCAGCAGCGCCGACAGGGTTGGCTACACCTTC. The chain is built from TRBV7-2 and TRBJ1-2; 7 bases match TRBD1. Trimming at V came to 5 bases and at J to 7 bases, leaving 4 bases not matched to a gene. The germline V gene has CDR1 SGHTA and CDR2 FQGNSA. The CDR3 is made up of 12 amino acids.

The rearrangement joins TRBV6-1 to TRBJ2-4, with D possibly being TRBD1 (6 bases). CDR1 and CDR2 from the germline V gene are MNHNS and SASEGT. CDR3 length equals 11 residues. Trimming stripped 9 bases from V and 4 bases from J, with 7 bases between. CDR3 in amino acids: CASRGKNIQYF. CDR3 nucleotide sequence: TGTGCCAGTAGGGGGAAAAACATTCAGTACTTC.

In DNA, the CDR3 is TGTGCCAGCAGCTCGACTAGCCCCGGCGAGCAGTACTTC. Translating gives CASSSTSPGEQYF. The chain carries TRBV11-3 and TRBJ2-7; TRBD2 aligns across 7 bases. The germline gives CDR1 SGHNT, CDR2 YENEEA. The CDR3 is 13 residues long. V shed 4 bases and J 6 bases; nucleotides not matched to a gene: 6.

The chain joins TRBV7-8 to TRBJ2-7; D remains ambiguous. V lost 2 bases, J lost 5 bases, and 13 bases lay in between. Germline assignment: CDR1 SGHVS and CDR2 FQNEAQ. The CDR3 covers 14 residues. The CDR3 coding sequence is TGTGCCAGCAGCTTATTCCCATCCATGAACGAGCAGTACTTC. It yields the protein CASSLFPSMNEQYF.

V and J are TRBV5-5 and TRBJ2-7; 10 nucleotides match TRBD1. Germline CDR1 is SGHKS and CDR2 is YYEKEE (reference sequence). Trimming removed 4 bases from V and 3 bases from J; junction bases left unmatched: 13. The CDR3 consists of 17 residues. The CDR3 bases are TGTGCCAGCAGCCGAGTGACAGGGGGCCATCCAAACTACGAGCAGTACTTC. Its translation is CASSRVTGGHPNYEQYF.

The V and J genes are TRBV9 and TRBJ2-1, with 7 positions matching TRBD1. V gave up 4 bases and J gave up 1 base; unmatched junction bases: 5. Germline values: CDR1 SGDLS, CDR2 YYNGEE. The CDR3 spans 15 residues. CDR3 sequence reads: CASSREQGSYNEQFF. The CDR3 DNA reads TGTGCCAGCAGCCGCGAACAGGGGTCCTACAATGAGCAGTTCTTC.

CDR3 sequence: CASSLVSHQETQYF. The CDR3 coding sequence is TGCGCCAGCAGCTTGGTTTCCCATCAAGAGACCCAGTACTTC. This chain uses TRBV5-1 with TRBJ2-5; D not certain. This CDR3 spans 14 amino acids. The ends were cut back, 0 bases at V and 2 bases at J, with 8 bases in the middle. Germline values: CDR1 SGHRS, CDR2 YFSETQ.

The rearrangement joins TRBV2 to TRBJ2-2, with 7 bases fitting TRBD2. This CDR3 has 17 amino acids. Germline lookup yields CDR1 SNHLY and CDR2 FYNNEI. The J segment lost 1 base and the V segment lost 4 bases, leaving 9 bases of the junction unmatched. The DNA of the CDR3 is TGTGCCAGCAGTGTAGTGCTAGCGGAGCTGAACACCGGGGAGCTGTTTTTT. Amino acids: CASSVVLAELNTGELFF. The full variable domain, with the rest looked up from reference TRBV2 and TRBJ2-2, is EPEVTQTPSHQVTQMGQEVILRCVPISNHLYFYWYRQILGQKVEFLVSFYNNEISEKSEIFDDQFSVERPDGSNFTLKIRSTKLEDSAMYFCASSVVLAELNTGELFFGEGSRLTVL.

This sequence joins TRBV19 and TRBJ2-7; D gene uncertain. CDR3 length: 13 residues. Germline V CDR1 and CDR2: LNHDA, SQIVND (reference sequence). The V end lost 3 bases, the J end lost 3 bases, and 9 bases lay between the germline ends. DNA of the CDR3: TGTGCCAGTAGTATCGGCTACCGCTACGAGCAGTACTTC. It yields the protein CASSIGYRYEQYF.

The chain carries TRBV28 and TRBJ2-3, with 9 bases identical to TRBD2. The trim removed 8 bases at V and 4 bases at J, leaving 10 bases unmatched. The CDR3 is 15 residues long. Germline V gene lookup returns CDR1 MDHEN and CDR2 SYDVKM. The CDR3 sequence: CASPPSGARADTQYF. The CDR3 DNA reads as TGTGCCAGCCCCCCTAGCGGGGCCCGCGCAGATACGCAGTATTTT.

The chain links TRBV7-9 to TRBJ2-3; 7 positions agree with TRBD2. The CDR3 extends over 15 amino acids. J gave up 1 base and V 4 bases, and 5 bases lay outside the gene matches. Germline V gene sequence: CDR1 SEHNR, CDR2 FQNEAQ (reference sequence). The CDR3 bases are TGTGCCAGCAGCTCCCCAGGACTAGGCACAGATACGCAGTATTTT. Translated: CASSSPGLGTDTQYF.

The chain links TRBV5-1 to TRBJ1-2, with 8 positions matching TRBD1. The CDR3 is 13 residues long. Germline loops: CDR1 SGHRS, CDR2 YFSETQ. J gave up 8 bases and V 1 base, and 4 bases lay outside the gene matches. The CDR3 is CASSLRTGFGYTF. The CDR3 nucleotides are TGCGCCAGCAGCTTGAGGACAGGGTTCGGCTACACCTTC. The entire variable domain, with the rest obtained from reference TRBV5-1 and TRBJ1-2, is as follows: KAGVTQTPRYLIKTRGQQVTLSCSPISGHRSVSWYQQTPGQGLQFLFEYFSETQRNKGNFPGRFSGRQFSNSRSEMNVSTLELGDSALYLCASSLRTGFGYTFGSGTRLTVV.

The rearrangement joins TRBV2 to TRBJ2-1; the match to TRBD2 covers 9 bases. Germline V gene data show CDR1 as SNHLY and CDR2 as FYNNEI. CDR3 length: 15 residues. The ends lost 4 bases at V and 3 bases at J; junction bases unmatched: 4. The CDR3 here is CASSVIAGDYNEQFF. The CDR3 nucleotides are TGTGCCAGCAGTGTGATAGCGGGGGACTACAATGAGCAGTTCTTC.

The V call is TRBV7-2, the J call TRBJ2-7, with 8 bases fitting TRBD2. CDR3 size: 14 residues. The junction had 1 base not matched to a gene; V was cut back by 0 bases and J by 3 bases. From germline, CDR1 is SGHTA and CDR2 FQGNSA. This CDR3 is CASSLAGGGYEQYF. The CDR3 region has the DNA TGTGCCAGCAGCTTAGCCGGGGGGGGCTACGAGCAGTACTTC.

The chain carries TRBV11-2 and TRBJ1-1; possible D gene TRBD1, 5 bases. Trimming cost V 5 bases and J 0 bases, with 10 bases left between them. The CDR3 has 14 residues. Germline V CDR1 and CDR2: SGHAT, FQNNGV. CDR3 region: CASSHGAMNTEAFF. CDR3 coding DNA: TGTGCCAGCAGCCACGGGGCCATGAACACTGAAGCTTTCTTT.

The chain employs TRBV29-1 and TRBJ2-5, with TRBD2 matching 10 bases. The V and J ends lost 6 bases and 5 bases, in that order; junction bases with no gene match: 18. In germline, CDR1 is SQVTM, CDR2 ANQGSEA. The CDR3 is 17 residues long. The CDR3 sequence is CSVRVAGGLAPRETQYF. CDR3 bases: TGCAGCGTGCGGGTAGCGGGAGGCCTCGCGCCAAGGGAGACCCAGTACTTC.